This T cell receptor (beta chain) is from a study of blood T cell repertoires in COVID-19. Looking at the study overall: T cells, B-cell-depleted T cells, or PBMCs provided the cDNA or gDNA that served as material.

The V end lost 9 bases, the J end lost 9 bases, and 15 bases lay between the germline ends. The CDR3 runs 12 residues. Looked up from germline, CDR1 is LNHDA and CDR2 is SQIVND (reference sequence). Here immunoSEQ multiplex PCR was the method, and the copy in TCRdb shows in-frame clones only, minus some. The table lists about 400,000 clones, approximately 91% of them singletons, with 2% to 2.5% in the top ten. Cohort allocation depended upon clinical history that participants reported. The sample consisted of PBMCs or T cells enriched from blood (not recorded which). This receptor was obtained from a woman aged 40-49 years with acute COVID-19. This chain uses TRBV19 with TRBJ2-1, with D hard to call. DNA for the CDR3: TGTGCCAGCGGAGACCGGTATCTTGAGCAGTTCTTC. This codes for CASGDRYLEQFF. Full variable domain (rest looked up from reference TRBV19 and TRBJ2-1): DGGITQSPKYLFRKEGQNVTLSCEQNLNHDAMYWYRQDPGQGLRLIYYSQIVNDFQKGDIAEGYSVSREKKESFPLTVTSAQKNPTAFYLCASGDRYLEQFFGPGTRLTVL.